This T cell receptor beta chain was sequenced for a study of T-cell memory formation after mild COVID-19. About the research overall: Clusters of TCRs were largely donor specific.

There are a few counts of this clonotype. This CDR3 has 11 amino acids. Trimming took 1 base from V and 13 from J, leaving 5 bases between them. The germline gives CDR1 SGHDN, CDR2 FVKESK. Amplification by 5'RACE using constant-segment primers produced TCR alpha and TCR beta cDNA libraries that carried sample barcodes and UMIs. TCRdb re-analysed the 5' RACE reads in MiXCR, keeping a single row per CDR3 protein. The sample shows about 200,000 distinct CDR3 sequences, about 9.2% of them seen only once. The sequencing sample was made of PBMCs or a T cell subset sorted from them (not recorded which). The J gene is TRBJ1-6, the V gene TRBV14; D not certain. This TCR was recovered from a man in his late teens or twenties who had mild COVID-19 (a few samples of this study predate the infection). Cell type and time point are not known. The CDR3 DNA is TGTGCCAGCAGCCAAGGATCTCCCCTCCACTTT. Its translation is CASSQGSPLHF.